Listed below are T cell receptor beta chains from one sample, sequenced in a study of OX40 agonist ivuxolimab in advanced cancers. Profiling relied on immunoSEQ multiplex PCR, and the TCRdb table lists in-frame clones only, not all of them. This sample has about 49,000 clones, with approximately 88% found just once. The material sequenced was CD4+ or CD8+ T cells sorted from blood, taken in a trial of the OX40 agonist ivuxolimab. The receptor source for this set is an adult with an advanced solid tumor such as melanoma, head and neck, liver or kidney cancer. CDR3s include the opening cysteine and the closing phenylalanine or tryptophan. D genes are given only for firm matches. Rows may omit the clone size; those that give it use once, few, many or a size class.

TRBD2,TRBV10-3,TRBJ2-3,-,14,CATTPSGDTDTQYF,TGTGCCACCACACCCAGCGGGGACACAGATACGCAGTATTTT
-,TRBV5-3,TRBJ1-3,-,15,CARSNPDSSGNTIYF,TGTGCCAGAAGCAATCCGGACAGCTCTGGAAACACCATATATTTT
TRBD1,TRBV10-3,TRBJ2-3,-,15,CAISDRVGQGDTQYF,TGTGCCATCAGTGATCGAGTGGGACAGGGGGATACGCAGTATTTT
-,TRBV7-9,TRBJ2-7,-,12,CASSPRLYEQYF,TGTGCCAGCAGCCCTAGATTGTACGAGCAGTACTTC
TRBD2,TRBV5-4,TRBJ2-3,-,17,CASSLALSAGEADTQYF,TGTGCCAGCAGCTTGGCCCTCAGCGCGGGAGAGGCAGATACGCAGTATTTT
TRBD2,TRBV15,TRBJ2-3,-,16,CATSREGLGSTDTQYF,TGTGCCACCAGCAGGGAAGGACTAGGGAGCACAGATACGCAGTATTTT
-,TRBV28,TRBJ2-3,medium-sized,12,CASSSEVDTQYF,TGTGCCAGCAGTTCCGAGGTGGATACGCAGTATTTT
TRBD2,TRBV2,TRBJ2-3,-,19,CASNNNSPGLAGVTDTQYF,TGTGCCAGCAACAACAATAGTCCGGGACTAGCGGGGGTCACAGATACGCAGTATTTT
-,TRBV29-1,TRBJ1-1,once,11,CSAEENTEAFF,TGCAGCGCCGAGGAGAACACTGAAGCTTTCTTT
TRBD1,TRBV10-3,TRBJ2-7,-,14,CAISEQGATYEQYF,TGTGCCATCAGTGAGCAGGGGGCTACCTACGAGCAGTACTTC
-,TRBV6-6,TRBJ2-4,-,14,CASSFRGASNIQYF,TGTGCCAGCAGTTTCCGGGGGGCGTCGAACATTCAGTACTTC
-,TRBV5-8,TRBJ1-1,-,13,CASNKRRATEAFF,TGTGCCAGCAACAAAAGACGGGCAACTGAAGCTTTCTTT
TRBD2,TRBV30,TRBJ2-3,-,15,CAWVGLAGGTDTQYF,TGTGCCTGGGTCGGACTAGCGGGGGGCACAGATACGCAGTATTTT
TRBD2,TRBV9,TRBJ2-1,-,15,CASSPRLAGSNEQFF,TGTGCCAGCAGCCCCCGACTAGCGGGTTCAAATGAGCAGTTCTTC
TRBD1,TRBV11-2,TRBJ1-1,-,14,CASSPNRGSTEAFF,TGTGCCAGCAGCCCAAACAGGGGGTCCACTGAAGCTTTCTTT
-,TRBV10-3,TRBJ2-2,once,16,CAIARGAGPVTGELFF,TGTGCCATCGCGAGGGGGGCGGGGCCGGTCACCGGGGAGCTGTTTTTT
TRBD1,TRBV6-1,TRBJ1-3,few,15,CASSEGLGGRNTIYF,TGTGCCAGCAGTGAAGGTCTAGGGGGCCGAAACACCATATATTTT
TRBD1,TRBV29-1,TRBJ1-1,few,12,CSVGTGFHEAFF,TGCAGCGTGGGGACAGGATTCCATGAAGCTTTCTTT
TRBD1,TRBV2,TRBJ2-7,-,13,CASSAQGLGEQYF,TGTGCCAGCAGTGCACAGGGGTTGGGAGAGCAGTACTTC
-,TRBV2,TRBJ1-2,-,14,CASRFLRGDYGYTF,TGTGCCAGCAGATTTCTACGGGGCGACTATGGCTACACCTTC
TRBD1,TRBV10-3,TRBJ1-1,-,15,CAINSWDRGGTEAFF,TGTGCCATCAATTCCTGGGACAGGGGGGGCACTGAAGCTTTCTTT
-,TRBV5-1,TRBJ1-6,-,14,CASSLDIQHSPLHF,TGCGCCAGCAGCTTGGACATACAACATTCACCCCTCCACTTT
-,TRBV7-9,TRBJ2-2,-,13,CASRQISTGELFF,TGTGCCAGCAGGCAGATTTCCACCGGGGAGCTGTTTTTT
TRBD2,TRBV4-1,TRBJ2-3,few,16,CASSRGLAGPTDTQYF,TGCGCCAGCAGCCGGGGACTAGCGGGACCCACAGATACGCAGTATTTT
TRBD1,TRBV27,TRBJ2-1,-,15,CASSYGTGSYNEQFF,TGTGCCAGCAGTTATGGGACAGGAAGCTACAATGAGCAGTTCTTC
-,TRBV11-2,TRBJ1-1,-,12,CASSLQNTEAFF,TGTGCCAGCAGCCTACAGAACACTGAAGCTTTCTTT
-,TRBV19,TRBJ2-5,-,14,CASHSGTHRETQYF,TGTGCCAGTCATTCCGGCACGCACAGGGAGACCCAGTACTTC
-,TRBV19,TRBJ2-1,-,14,CASNNQEGYNEQFF,TGTGCCAGTAACAATCAGGAGGGCTACAATGAGCAGTTCTTC
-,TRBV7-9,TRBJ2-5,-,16,CASSSGTGGSQETQYF,TGTGCCAGCAGCTCCGGGACCGGAGGTAGCCAAGAGACCCAGTACTTC
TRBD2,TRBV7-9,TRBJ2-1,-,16,CASSRVLAGGNNEQFF,TGTGCCAGCAGCCGCGTCCTAGCGGGAGGGAACAATGAGCAGTTCTTC
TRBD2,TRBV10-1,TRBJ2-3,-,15,CASNSTSGLTDTQYF,TGCGCCAGCAATTCGACTAGCGGTTTGACAGATACGCAGTATTTT
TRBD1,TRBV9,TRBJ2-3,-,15,CASSGGTGSTGTQYF,TGTGCCAGCAGCGGAGGGACAGGGAGCACGGGTACGCAGTATTTT
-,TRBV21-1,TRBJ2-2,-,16,CASSKAAQRGAGELFF,TGTGCCAGCAGCAAAGCCGCCCAGCGGGGAGCCGGGGAGCTGTTTTTT
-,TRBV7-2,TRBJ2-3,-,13,CASSLQRGDTQYF,TGTGCCAGCAGCTTACAGCGCGGAGATACGCAGTATTTT
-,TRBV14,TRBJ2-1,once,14,CASSQDGAGIMQFF,TGTGCCAGCAGCCAAGATGGTGCCGGGATTATGCAGTTCTTC
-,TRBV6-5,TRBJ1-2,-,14,CASRTGPANYGYTF,TGTGCCAGCAGGACCGGGCCTGCTAACTATGGCTACACCTTC
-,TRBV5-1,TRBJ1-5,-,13,CASSLYSNQPQHF,TGCGCCAGCAGCTTGTATAGCAATCAGCCCCAGCATTTT
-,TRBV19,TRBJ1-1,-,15,CASSARPGPNTEAFF,TGTGCCAGTAGTGCGCGACCGGGACCGAACACTGAAGCTTTCTTT
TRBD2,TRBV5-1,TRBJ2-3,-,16,CASSSDLAGRTDTQYF,TGCGCCAGCAGCTCTGACCTAGCGGGCCGCACAGATACGCAGTATTTT
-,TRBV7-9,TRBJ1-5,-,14,CASSLGDPGQPQHF,TGTGCCAGCAGCTTAGGGGACCCCGGGCAGCCCCAGCATTTT
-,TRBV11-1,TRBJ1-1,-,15,CASSFRTAWNTEAFF,TGTGCCAGCAGCTTCCGGACAGCTTGGAACACTGAAGCTTTCTTT
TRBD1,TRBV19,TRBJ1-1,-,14,CASRPGTGGTEAFF,TGTGCCAGTAGACCCGGGACAGGGGGCACTGAAGCTTTCTTT
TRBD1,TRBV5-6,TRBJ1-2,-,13,CASRLDRNYGYTF,TGTGCCAGCAGACTGGACAGGAACTATGGCTACACCTTC
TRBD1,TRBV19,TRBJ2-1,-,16,CASSTRPGTGGNEQFF,TGTGCCAGTAGTACCCGCCCCGGGACAGGGGGGAATGAGCAGTTCTTC
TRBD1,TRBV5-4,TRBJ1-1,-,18,CASSPQPGQGAGDTEAFF,TGTGCCAGCAGTCCCCAGCCGGGACAGGGGGCAGGGGACACTGAAGCTTTCTTT
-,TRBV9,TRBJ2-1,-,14,CASSPLPGRNEQFF,TGTGCCAGCAGCCCCCTCCCGGGACGCAATGAGCAGTTCTTC
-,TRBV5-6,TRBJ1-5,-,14,CASRRVDSNQPQHF,TGTGCCAGCAGGAGGGTCGATAGCAATCAGCCCCAGCATTTT
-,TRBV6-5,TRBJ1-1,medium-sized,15,CASRLSGERLTEAFF,TGTGCCAGCAGGCTCTCAGGGGAGAGGCTCACTGAAGCTTTCTTT